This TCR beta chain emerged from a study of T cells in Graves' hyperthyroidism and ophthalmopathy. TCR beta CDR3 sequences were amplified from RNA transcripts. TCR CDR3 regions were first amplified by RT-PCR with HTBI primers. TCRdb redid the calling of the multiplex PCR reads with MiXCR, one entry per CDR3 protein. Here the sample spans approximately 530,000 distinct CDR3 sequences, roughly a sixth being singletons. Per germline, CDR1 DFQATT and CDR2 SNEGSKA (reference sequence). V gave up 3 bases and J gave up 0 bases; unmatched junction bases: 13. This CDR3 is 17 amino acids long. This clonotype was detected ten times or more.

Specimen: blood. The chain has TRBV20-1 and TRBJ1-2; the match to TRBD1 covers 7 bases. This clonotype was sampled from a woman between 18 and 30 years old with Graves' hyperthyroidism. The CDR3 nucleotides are TGCAGTGCTAGCCCCGAGGGAGGGGGCCTCACTAACTATGGCTACACCTTC. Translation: CSASPEGGGLTNYGYTF.